These 3 T cell receptor beta chains share one sample of origin, sequenced in a study of shared clonotypes between healthy human individuals. Method: immunoSEQ multiplex PCR; TCRdb's copy keeps in-frame clones and lacks some. The sample yields 2 million to 3 million clones, roughly 93% seen once. Material: naive CD4+ T cells from PBMCs. Subset: CD45RA+ positively selected. These receptors were collected from a man younger than 35 in good health. Some clones in this sample may be carry-over from other donors' samples.

The chain recombines TRBV4-1 with TRBJ1-1; 11 nucleotides match TRBD1. Germline V gene data show CDR1 as MGHRA and CDR2 as YSYEKL. The junction had 14 bases not matched to a gene; V was cut back by 3 bases and J by 14 bases. The CDR3 runs 15 residues. The CDR3 loop reads CASSQTRTGGPIRFF. In nucleotides, the CDR3 is TGCGCCAGCAGCCAGACACGGACAGGGGGCCCCATTCGGTTCTTT.

The V and J genes are TRBV5-1 and TRBJ2-2, with 7 bases identical to TRBD1. The V gene end was trimmed by 2 bases and the J gene end by 3 bases; junction bases not matched to a gene: 4. The CDR3 has 15 residues. CDR1 is SGHRS and CDR2 is YFSETQ in the germline V gene. The CDR3 region is CASSLQGFHTGELFF. CDR3 DNA sequence: TGCGCCAGCAGCTTACAGGGGTTTCACACCGGGGAGCTGTTTTTT.

This chain joins TRBV28 and TRBJ2-7, with 8 nucleotides matching TRBD2. CDR3 length equals 15 residues. Germline values: CDR1 MDHEN, CDR2 SYDVKM. J gave up 0 bases and V 7 bases, and 8 bases lay outside the gene matches. CDR3 sequence: CASNSRGEPSYEQYF. The CDR3 coding sequence is TGTGCCAGCAATTCGCGGGGGGAACCCTCCTACGAGCAGTACTTC.